This T cell receptor (beta chain) is from a study of OX40 agonist ivuxolimab in advanced cancers. For the study in its entirety: The costimulatory receptor OX40 (CD134) was targeted by ivuxolimab, a fully human IgG2 agonistic monoclonal antibody. The dose-escalation cohort was 82.7% male with a mean age of about 54 years, ranging from roughly 20 to 80. Peripheral TCRbeta sequencing aimed to test whether ivuxolimab altered TCR sequence diversity and caused clonal T-cell expansion. Prior anti-PD-1, anti-PD-L1 or anti-CTLA-4 therapy was permitted, and approximately 41% of dose-escalation patients had received checkpoint inhibitors. Of the 50 to 55 dose-escalation patients, hepatocellular carcinoma was present in approximately 20, melanoma in approximately 15, renal cell carcinoma in 9 and head and neck cancer in 9. The monotherapy dose-escalation portion (N ≈ 50 patients) of the phase I ivuxolimab trial is reported in the paper. Partial responses occurred in three dose-escalation patients, of whom one had hepatocellular carcinoma and two had cutaneous melanoma. Intravenous ivuxolimab was administered to patients every 2 weeks at six dose levels: 0.01, 0.1, 0.3, 1.5, 3 and 10 mg/kg. The study at large found these results: After ivuxolimab, CD8+ T cells had more expanded clones than CD4+ T cells on average. Partial responders in the 0.1-3.0 mg/kg groups had among the lowest normalized peripheral clonal expansion, especially among CD8+ T cells. Low levels of normalized T-cell clonal expansion were also seen in some patients who did not respond. At doses from 0.1 to 3.0 mg/kg, clonal expansion was seen in both CD4+ and CD8+ blood T cells between baseline and week 6. Which antigens the clonally expanded peripheral T cells were specific for was not determined.

Notes on this clone: Its antigen specificity is not known. The input lacks base qualities; no much larger clone sits a single base away.

Genomic DNA was isolated from the sorted cells so that the TCRbeta CDR3 region could be sequenced. TCRbeta CDR3 regions were sequenced using the immunoSEQ Assay. The table comes from immuneACCESS by way of TCRdb, which keeps in-frame sequences with V and J called. Part of the clones is missing from these tables; in studies checked, under half for an unresolved V gene and the rest for unknown reasons. The table for this sample lists tens of thousands of clones; 92% of them were counted only once. The top ten hold about 0.61% of the sample. The trial excluded patients who had a history of autoimmune disease or were on systemic immunosuppression. Peripheral blood for TCR sequencing was drawn from every dose cohort at baseline, at cycle 4 day 1 and at cycle 7 day 1. The samples were drawn from a first-in-human, open-label, multicenter phase I dose-escalation trial of ivuxolimab. The trial enrolled adults with locally advanced or metastatic head and neck squamous cell, hepatocellular, melanoma or renal cell carcinoma. CD4+ and CD8+ T cells were sorted separately from peripheral blood before TCR sequencing.

The junction shows trimming of 2 bases on V and 1 base on J, plus 11 bases between the germline ends. CDR1 and CDR2, per the germline V gene, are SGHVS and FQNEAQ. The CDR3 contains 15 residues, cysteine and phenylalanine counted. The read is trimmed to its CDR3 DNA, 45 bases read in frame from base 1. The rearrangement combines TRBV7-8 with TRBJ2-5, with TRBD2 as a weak D call on 5 bases. The sequence was collected from an adult with an advanced solid tumor such as melanoma, head and neck, liver or kidney cancer. The material was CD4+ or CD8+ T cells sorted from blood, obtained in a trial of the OX40 agonist ivuxolimab. The CDR3 protein: CASSLYSGIQETQYF. The DNA is TGTGCCAGCAGCTTATATTCGGGAATCCAAGAGACCCAGTACTTC. With the rest looked up from the reference TRBV7-8 and TRBJ2-5 genes rather than sequenced, the full variable domain is GAGVSQSPRYKVAKRGQDVALRCDPISGHVSLFWYQQALGQGPEFLTYFQNEAQLDKSGLPSDRFFAERPEGSVSTLKIQRTQQEDSAVYLCASSLYSGIQETQYFGPGTRLLVL.